This TCR beta chain was obtained from a study of metastatic and nonmetastatic thyroid tumors. Not a single patient had been given any form of treatment at any point before undergoing thyroid surgery. Through MiXCR, TCRdb re-clonotyped the PCR reads. Here the sample spans approximately 15,000 clones, approximately 12% being singletons. This clone was counted many times. This CDR3 comprises 14 residues. The V gene end was trimmed by 4 bases and the J gene end by 2 bases; junction bases not matched to a gene: 4. Germline CDR1 is SGDLS and CDR2 is YYNGEE. Sequencing was carried out using tumor tissue. The clonotype was recovered from a female donor with papillary thyroid cancer or a benign thyroid nodule (not recorded which). Some clones in this sample may be carry-over from other donors' samples. V and J are TRBV9 and TRBJ2-3; 7 bases are shared with TRBD2. This CDR3 is CASSPAGDTDTQYF. The CDR3 DNA reads as TGTGCCAGCAGCCCCGCGGGAGACACAGATACGCAGTATTTT.